The next 24 T cell receptor beta chains were all read from a single sample in a study of T cell responses to AZD1222 COVID-19 vaccine (dated by TCRdb to the early 2020s). Receptor libraries were prepared by the immunoSEQ multiplex PCR assay. Entries here come from immuneACCESS through TCRdb and include only in-frame sequences with V and J called. Some clones fail to appear in such tables; in the studies checked, an unresolved V gene covers under half of the shortfall, and the cause of the remainder is unknown. The sample table lists roughly 81,000 clones, 75% to 90% of them with a count of one. The ten largest account for under 20% of the sample. Per the publication, the time point label means: baseline before first vaccination. Sequencing was performed on peripheral blood, taken on day 0 of AZD1222 vaccination. The origin of the receptors is an adult in good health.

The CDR3 region has the DNA TGTGCCAGTAGTATAGGGATTCAGCCCCAGCATTTT. Amino acid sequence: CASSIGIQPQHF. This chain connects TRBV19 to TRBJ1-5; D remains ambiguous. Germline V gene sequence: CDR1 LNHDA, CDR2 SQIVND (reference sequence). The germline V and J ends were trimmed by 1 base and 6 bases, with 4 bases remaining between them. This CDR3 region has 12 residues.

The CDR3 region has the DNA TGTGCCAGCAGTCGCCCGGGACGCGGACAAGAGACCCAGTACTTC. Its translation is CASSRPGRGQETQYF. The chain combines TRBV28 with TRBJ2-5; D possibly matches TRBD1 or TRBD2 (5 bases each). V shed 5 bases and J shed 2 bases, with 15 bases lying between them. The length of the CDR3 is 15 residues. CDR1 is MDHEN and CDR2 is SYDVKM in the germline V gene.

The chain couples TRBV3-1 (or the pseudogene TRBV3-2) to TRBJ2-1, with TRBD2 matching over 8 bases. V lost 1 base, J lost 5 bases, and 4 bases stayed unmatched. The CDR3 is 15 residues long. The V gene's germline CDR1 is LGHDT and CDR2 YNNKEL (reference sequence). Here the CDR3 reads CASSQGGRTHNEQFF. In nucleotides, the CDR3 is TGTGCCAGCAGCCAAGGCGGGAGGACCCACAATGAGCAGTTCTTC.

This chain joins TRBV5-1 and TRBJ1-3; 9 nucleotides match TRBD1. The germline gives CDR1 SGHRS, CDR2 YFSETQ. V was clipped by 4 bases and J by 4 bases; unmatched bases: 6. The CDR3 spans 15 residues. The CDR3 spells CASSARTGEGNTIYF. CDR3 coding DNA: TGCGCCAGCAGCGCGAGGACAGGGGAGGGAAACACCATATATTTT.

The chain uses TRBV5-1 and TRBJ1-2, with D possibly being TRBD1 (5 bases). Germline CDR1 SGHRS, CDR2 YFSETQ. This CDR3 contains 16 residues. The V gene lost 1 base and the J gene lost 0 bases, with 13 bases spanning the gap. The CDR3 DNA reads TGCGCCAGCAGCTTGAGTGGGGGGGAGCCTAACTATGGCTACACCTTC. Its translation: CASSLSGGEPNYGYTF.

The chain combines TRBV12-3 or TRBV12-4 with TRBJ2-6; D call uncertain. The V end was cut by 0 bases, the J end by 3 bases, with 0 bases between. This CDR3 region has 13 residues. The CDR3 DNA reads as TGTGCCAGCAGTTTAGCTGGGGCCAACGTCCTGACTTTC. Translated, it gives CASSLAGANVLTF.

Only a few counts were recorded for this clone. The V gene is TRBV5-1, the J gene TRBJ1-1; 9 nucleotides line up with TRBD1. The germline V gene has CDR1 SGHRS and CDR2 YFSETQ. Losses at the gene ends were 5 bases for V and 5 bases for J; bases not matched to a gene: 4. The CDR3 runs to 13 residues. This CDR3 reads CASRQDRGTEAFF. CDR3 nucleotide sequence: TGCGCCAGCAGACAGGACAGGGGAACTGAAGCTTTCTTT.

Comments on this clone: The junction and the germline gene differ at one end; a read error may be behind it. V gene TRBV4-1 combines with J gene TRBJ2-7, with D perhaps assigned TRBD1 or TRBD2 (5 bases each). Looked up from germline, CDR1 is MGHRA and CDR2 is YSYEKL. The CDR3 runs 13 residues. Here the CDR3 reads CASSQERGPTLAF. The DNA for the CDR3 is TGCGCCAGCAGCCAAGAACGGGGCCCTACCCTCGCCTTC.

The chain recombines TRBV5-1 with TRBJ2-5; perhaps TRBD2 as D (5 bases). Germline V CDR1 and CDR2: SGHRS, YFSETQ. Trimming took off 4 bases at V and 3 bases at J, with 13 bases between the two ends. This CDR3 is 14 amino acids long. The CDR3 nucleotides read TGCGCCAGCAGCCAGAGCGGAACTAAAGAGACCCAGTACTTC. Its protein is CASSQSGTKETQYF.

V is TRBV12-3 or TRBV12-4 and J is TRBJ2-7; tentative D call: TRBD1 (7 bases). The CDR3 covers 13 residues. V was clipped by 4 bases and J by 5 bases, with 12 bases between them. CDR3 in amino acids: CASSWTGGHEQYF. CDR3 DNA: TGTGCCAGCAGTTGGACAGGAGGGCACGAGCAGTACTTC.

The rearrangement uses TRBV4-1 and TRBJ2-7, with D perhaps being TRBD1 or TRBD2 (7 bases each). Trimming took 3 bases from V and 5 from J, leaving 17 bases between them. The germline gives CDR1 MGHRA, CDR2 YSYEKL. The CDR3 is made up of 15 amino acids. CDR3 sequence: CASSHPRGGRDEQYF. Here the CDR3 DNA reads TGCGCCAGCAGCCATCCCAGGGGGGGAAGAGACGAGCAGTACTTC.

The chain is built from TRBV3-1 (or the pseudogene TRBV3-2) and TRBJ2-7; 8 bases are shared with TRBD2. Germline V CDR1 and CDR2: LGHDT, YNNKEL (reference sequence). There are 14 residues in the CDR3. With 1 base clipped from V and 3 bases from J, the junction kept 2 bases outside the gene matches. CDR3 amino acids: CASSQAGGGYEQYF. In DNA, the CDR3 is TGTGCCAGCAGCCAAGCGGGAGGGGGCTACGAGCAGTACTTC.

The V and J genes are TRBV2 and TRBJ2-3; 7 positions agree with TRBD2. The CDR3 covers 15 residues. The junction had 3 bases not matched to a gene; V was cut back by 1 base and J by 2 bases. CDR1 and CDR2 (germline): SNHLY, FYNNEI. This CDR3 is CASSEGGGHTDTQYF. The CDR3, as DNA: TGTGCCAGCAGTGAAGGGGGAGGGCACACAGATACGCAGTATTTT.

The V gene is TRBV9, the J gene TRBJ1-2; no reliable D call. CDR1 SGDLS and CDR2 YYNGEE come from the germline V gene. With 3 bases removed from V and 8 bases from J, the gap between germline ends came to 8 bases. The CDR3 runs to 11 residues. The DNA for the CDR3 is TGTGCCAGCAGCGGCTTGTGGGGCTACACCTTC. It yields the protein CASSGLWGYTF.

This chain links TRBV25-1 with TRBJ1-1; D is unresolved. The CDR3 loop spans 16 amino acids. Per the germline V gene, CDR1 is MGHDK and CDR2 is SYGVNS. V was trimmed by 3 bases and J by 1 base, leaving 15 bases between them. CDR3 DNA: TGTGCCAGCAGTGACGCTAGTTCCTTTTCGAACACTGAAGCTTTCTTT. Its translation: CASSDASSFSNTEAFF. Supplemented by reference TRBV25-1 and TRBJ1-1, the full variable domain reads EADIYQTPRYLVIGTGKKITLECSQTMGHDKMYWYQQDPGMELHLIHYSYGVNSTEKGDLSSESTVSRIRTEHFPLTLESARPSHTSQYLCASSDASSFSNTEAFFGQGTRLTVV.

The chain couples TRBV7-9 to TRBJ1-4; D gene ambiguous. Germline V gene lookup returns CDR1 SEHNR and CDR2 FQNEAQ (reference sequence). CDR3 length equals 15 residues. V was trimmed by 3 bases and J by 4 bases, leaving 12 bases between them. CDR3 sequence reads: CASSLYREVNEKLFF. CDR3 sequence (DNA): TGTGCCAGCAGCTTGTACAGAGAGGTTAATGAAAAACTGTTTTTT.

The chain carries TRBV2 and TRBJ1-2; TRBD1 agrees at 9 bases. The length of the CDR3 is 15 residues. The germline CDR1 and CDR2 sequences are SNHLY and FYNNEI. V lost 3 bases to trimming and J lost 8 bases; unmatched junction nucleotides: 10. Written as DNA, the CDR3 is TGTGCCAGCAGTGAGGGACAGGGAGTTTCCGGCGGCTACACCTTC. Translation gives CASSEGQGVSGGYTF.

The V gene is TRBV5-4, the J gene TRBJ1-2; D gene uncertain. CDR3 length: 15 residues. V shed 3 bases and J shed 3 bases, with 15 bases lying between them. Germline V gives CDR1 SGHNT, CDR2 YYREEE (reference sequence). CDR3 loop: CASSSSIGSDYGYTF. The CDR3 DNA follows: TGTGCCAGCAGCTCCTCAATAGGGTCAGACTATGGCTACACCTTC. Using reference TRBV5-4 and TRBJ1-2 for the parts outside the CDR3, the full variable domain is ETGVTQSPTHLIKTRGQQVTLRCSSQSGHNTVSWYQQALGQGPQFIFQYYREEENGRGNFPPRFSGLQFPNYSSELNVNALELDDSALYLCASSSSIGSDYGYTFGSGTRLTVV.

V and J are TRBV7-2 and TRBJ1-1; D is possibly TRBD1 (5 bases). The CDR3 is 13 residues long. Germline V lookup: CDR1 SGHTA, CDR2 FQGNSA. Trimming removed 0 bases from V and 10 bases from J, with 12 bases in between. CDR3 protein: CASSLAVGRGAFF. The CDR3 region has the DNA TGTGCCAGCAGCTTAGCAGTGGGTAGGGGAGCTTTCTTT. Filled out from reference TRBV7-2 and TRBJ1-1, the complete variable domain reads GAGVSQSPSNKVTEKGKDVELRCDPISGHTALYWYRQSLGQGLEFLIYFQGNSAPDKSGLPSDRFSAERTGGSVSTLTIQRTQQEDSAVYLCASSLAVGRGAFFGQGTRLTVV.

This clone was seen a handful of times. The chain uses TRBV7-9 and TRBJ1-4; weak D call: TRBD1 (6 bases). This CDR3 region has 16 residues. Germline V lookup: CDR1 SEHNR, CDR2 FQNEAQ (reference sequence). Trimming cost V 5 bases and J 7 bases, with 20 bases left between them. This CDR3 reads CASSPASMGGGEKLFF. The CDR3 nucleotides are TGTGCCAGCAGCCCAGCCTCAATGGGGGGCGGTGAAAAACTGTTTTTT.

The rearrangement links TRBV15 to TRBJ2-5; 10 nucleotides align to TRBD1. Losses at the gene ends were 1 base for V and 3 bases for J; bases not matched to a gene: 5. Germline CDR1 is LNHNV and CDR2 is YYDKDF (reference sequence). The CDR3 totals 16 residues. CDR3 sequence (DNA): TGTGCCACCAGCAGAGGAGACAGGGGGCGAGAAGAGACCCAGTACTTC. It encodes CATSRGDRGREETQYF.

This chain uses TRBV28 with TRBJ2-1; 7 nucleotides align to TRBD2. The CDR3 has 15 amino acids. The V and J ends lost 8 bases and 3 bases, in that order; junction bases with no gene match: 10. The V gene's germline CDR1 is MDHEN and CDR2 SYDVKM. CDR3: CASGWGGPNYNEQFF. The CDR3, as DNA: TGTGCCAGCGGATGGGGAGGGCCGAACTACAATGAGCAGTTCTTC.

The V call is TRBV5-1, the J call TRBJ2-1, with 10 bases matching TRBD2. Germline CDR1 is SGHRS and CDR2 is YFSETQ. The V and J ends lost 0 bases and 0 bases, in that order; junction bases with no gene match: 15. The CDR3 totals 21 residues. The CDR3 here is CASSLARAGGSGRHSYNEQFF. The CDR3 coding sequence is TGCGCCAGCAGCTTGGCGAGGGCCGGGGGTAGCGGGAGGCACTCCTACAATGAGCAGTTCTTC. The variable domain in full, completed from reference TRBV5-1 and TRBJ2-1, reads KAGVTQTPRYLIKTRGQQVTLSCSPISGHRSVSWYQQTPGQGLQFLFEYFSETQRNKGNFPGRFSGRQFSNSRSEMNVSTLELGDSALYLCASSLARAGGSGRHSYNEQFFGPGTRLTVL.

The chain couples TRBV11-1 to TRBJ2-1, with no clear D. Germline lookup yields CDR1 SGHAT and CDR2 FQDESV (reference sequence). Trimming cost V 5 bases and J 5 bases, with 19 bases left between them. The CDR3 consists of 16 residues. This CDR3 is CASSPRSRLQNNEQFF. CDR3 DNA: TGTGCCAGCAGCCCCCGGTCTAGGCTCCAAAACAATGAGCAGTTCTTC.